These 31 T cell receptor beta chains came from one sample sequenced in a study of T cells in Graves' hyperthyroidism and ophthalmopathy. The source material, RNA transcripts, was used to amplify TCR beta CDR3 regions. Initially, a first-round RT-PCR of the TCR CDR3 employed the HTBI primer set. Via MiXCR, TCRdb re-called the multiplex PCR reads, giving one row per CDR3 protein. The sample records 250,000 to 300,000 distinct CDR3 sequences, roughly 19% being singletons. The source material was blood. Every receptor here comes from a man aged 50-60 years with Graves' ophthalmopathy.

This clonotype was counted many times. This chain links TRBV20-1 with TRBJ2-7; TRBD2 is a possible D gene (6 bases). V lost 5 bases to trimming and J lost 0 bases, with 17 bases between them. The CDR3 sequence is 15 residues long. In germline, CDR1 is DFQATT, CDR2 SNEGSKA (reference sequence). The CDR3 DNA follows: TGCAGTGCTGTCGAGGTAGCGGTTAACTCCTACGAGCAGTACTTC. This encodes CSAVEVAVNSYEQYF.

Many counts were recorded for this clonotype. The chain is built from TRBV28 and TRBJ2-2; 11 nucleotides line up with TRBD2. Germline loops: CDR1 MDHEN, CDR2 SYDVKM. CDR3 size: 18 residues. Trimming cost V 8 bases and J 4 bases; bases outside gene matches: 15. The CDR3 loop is CASDSLSRGLAATGELFF. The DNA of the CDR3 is TGTGCCAGCGACTCCCTGAGCAGGGGACTAGCGGCCACCGGGGAGCTGTTTTTT.

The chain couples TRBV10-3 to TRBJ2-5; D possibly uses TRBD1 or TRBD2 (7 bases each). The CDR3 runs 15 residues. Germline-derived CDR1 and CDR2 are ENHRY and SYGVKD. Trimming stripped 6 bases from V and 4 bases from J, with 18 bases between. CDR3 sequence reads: CAIREGAGDSETQYF. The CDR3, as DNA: TGTGCCATCAGGGAGGGGGCGGGAGACTCAGAGACCCAGTACTTC.

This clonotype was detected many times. CDR3 bases: TGTGCCTGGAGGACTCTAGCCACTACTGAAGCTTTCTTT. Its translation: CAWRTLATTEAFF. This chain connects TRBV30 to TRBJ1-1; D gene uncertain. CDR1 GTSNPN and CDR2 SVGIG come from the germline V gene (reference sequence). This CDR3 comprises 13 residues. The V gene lost 3 bases and the J gene lost 5 bases, with 13 bases spanning the gap.

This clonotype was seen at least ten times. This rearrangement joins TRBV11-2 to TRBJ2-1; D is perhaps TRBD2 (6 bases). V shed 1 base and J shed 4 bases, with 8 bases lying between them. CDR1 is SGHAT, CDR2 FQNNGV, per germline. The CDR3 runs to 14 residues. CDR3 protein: CASSLVGGYNEQFF. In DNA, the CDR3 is TGTGCCAGCAGCTTAGTCGGGGGTTACAATGAGCAGTTCTTC.

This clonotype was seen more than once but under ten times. The CDR3 spells CASSPPGTGDGYTF. The DNA for the CDR3 is TGTGCCAGCAGCCCTCCCGGGACAGGTGATGGCTACACCTTC. J is TRBJ1-2 and V is TRBV7-9; 8 positions match TRBD1. Germline assignment: CDR1 SEHNR and CDR2 FQNEAQ (reference sequence). V trimming: 5 bases; J trimming: 6 bases; junction bases outside the gene matches: 8. The CDR3 runs 14 residues.

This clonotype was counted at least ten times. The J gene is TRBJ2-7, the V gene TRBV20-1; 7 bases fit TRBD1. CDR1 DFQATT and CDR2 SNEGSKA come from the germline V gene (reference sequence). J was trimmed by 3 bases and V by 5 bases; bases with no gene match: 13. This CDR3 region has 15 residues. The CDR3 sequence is CSAAAGTEIYYEQYF. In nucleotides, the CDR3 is TGCAGTGCTGCCGCAGGGACAGAGATATACTACGAGCAGTACTTC.

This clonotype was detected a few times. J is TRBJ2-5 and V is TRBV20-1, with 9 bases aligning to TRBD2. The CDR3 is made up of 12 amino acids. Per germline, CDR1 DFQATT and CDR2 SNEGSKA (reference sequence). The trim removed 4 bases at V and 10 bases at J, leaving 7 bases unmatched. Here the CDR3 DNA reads TGCAGTGCTAAAGCGGGAGGCCGGGACCAGTACTTC. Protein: CSAKAGGRDQYF.

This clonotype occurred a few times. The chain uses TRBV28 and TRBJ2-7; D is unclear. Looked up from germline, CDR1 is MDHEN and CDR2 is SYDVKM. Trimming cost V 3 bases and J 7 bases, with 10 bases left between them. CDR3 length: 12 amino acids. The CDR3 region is CASSLSWLEQYF. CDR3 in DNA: TGTGCCAGCAGTTTGAGTTGGTTAGAGCAGTACTTC.

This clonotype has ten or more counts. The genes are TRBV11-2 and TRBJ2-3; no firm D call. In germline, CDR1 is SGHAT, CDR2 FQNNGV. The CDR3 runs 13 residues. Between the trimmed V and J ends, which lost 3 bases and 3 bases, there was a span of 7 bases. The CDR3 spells CASSFQVTDTQYF. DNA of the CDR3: TGTGCCAGCAGCTTTCAGGTTACAGATACGCAGTATTTT.

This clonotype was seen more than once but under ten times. CDR3 nucleotide sequence: TGTGCCACCAGTGATCCATCGGCAGAGGAGGCTCCCGGGGAGCTGTTTTTT. Its translation is CATSDPSAEEAPGELFF. V and J are TRBV24-1 and TRBJ2-2; perhaps TRBD2 as D (5 bases). The CDR3 is made up of 17 amino acids. V was pared by 3 bases and J by 6 bases, with 19 bases between. Germline CDR1 and CDR2: KGHDR and SFDVKD.

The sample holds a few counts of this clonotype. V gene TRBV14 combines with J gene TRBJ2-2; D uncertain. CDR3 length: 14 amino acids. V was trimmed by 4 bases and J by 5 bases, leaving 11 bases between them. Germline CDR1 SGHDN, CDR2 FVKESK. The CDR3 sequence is CASSLISRTGELFF. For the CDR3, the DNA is TGTGCCAGCAGCCTAATTTCACGGACCGGGGAGCTGTTTTTT. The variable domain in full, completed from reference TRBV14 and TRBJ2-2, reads EAGVTQFPSHSVIEKGQTVTLRCDPISGHDNLYWYRRVMGKEIKFLLHFVKESKQDESGMPNNRFLAERTGGTYSTLKVQPAELEDSGVYFCASSLISRTGELFFGEGSRLTVL.

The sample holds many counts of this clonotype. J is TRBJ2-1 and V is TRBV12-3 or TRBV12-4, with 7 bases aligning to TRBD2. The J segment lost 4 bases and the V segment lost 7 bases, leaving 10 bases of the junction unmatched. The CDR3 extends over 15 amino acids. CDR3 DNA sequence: TGTGCCAGCATATACGCGGGAGTTATTTACAATGAGCAGTTCTTC. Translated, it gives CASIYAGVIYNEQFF.

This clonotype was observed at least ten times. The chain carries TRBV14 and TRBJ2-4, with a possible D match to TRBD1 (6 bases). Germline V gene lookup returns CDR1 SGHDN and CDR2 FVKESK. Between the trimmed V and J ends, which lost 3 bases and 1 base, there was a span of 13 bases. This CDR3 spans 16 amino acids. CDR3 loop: CASSHTGLSAKNIQYF. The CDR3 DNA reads TGTGCCAGCAGCCACACAGGGCTATCGGCCAAAAACATTCAGTACTTC. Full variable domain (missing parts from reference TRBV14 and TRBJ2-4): EAGVTQFPSHSVIEKGQTVTLRCDPISGHDNLYWYRRVMGKEIKFLLHFVKESKQDESGMPNNRFLAERTGGTYSTLKVQPAELEDSGVYFCASSHTGLSAKNIQYFGAGTRLSVL.

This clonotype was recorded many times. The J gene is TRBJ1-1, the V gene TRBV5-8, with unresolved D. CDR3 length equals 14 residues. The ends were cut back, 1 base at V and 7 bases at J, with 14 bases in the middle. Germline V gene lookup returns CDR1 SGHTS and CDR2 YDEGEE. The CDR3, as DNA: TGTGCCAGCAGCTTGAAAGAAGGAGACGGTGAAGCTTTCTTT. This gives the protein CASSLKEGDGEAFF.

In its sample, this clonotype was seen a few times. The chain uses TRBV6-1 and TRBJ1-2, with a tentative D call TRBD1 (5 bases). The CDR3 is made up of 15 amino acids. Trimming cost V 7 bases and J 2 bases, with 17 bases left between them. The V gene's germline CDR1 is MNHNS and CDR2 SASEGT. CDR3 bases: TGTGCCAGCACCCAGGAAACAGGTCCGAACTATGGCTACACCTTC. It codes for CASTQETGPNYGYTF.

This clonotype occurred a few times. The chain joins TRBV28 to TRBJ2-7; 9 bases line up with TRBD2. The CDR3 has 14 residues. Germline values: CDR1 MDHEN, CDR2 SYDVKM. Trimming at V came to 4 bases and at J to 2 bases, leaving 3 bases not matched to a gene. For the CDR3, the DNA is TGTGCCAGCAGTTCGGCTAGCGGGACCTACGAGCAGTACTTC. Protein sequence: CASSSASGTYEQYF.

CDR3 sequence reads: CSAPKSIVPRANTEAFF. Here the CDR3 DNA reads TGCAGTGCTCCAAAATCGATCGTCCCAAGGGCGAACACTGAAGCTTTCTTT. V usage is TRBV20-1 and J usage is TRBJ1-1; D gene ambiguous. V lost 5 bases to trimming and J lost 1 base, with 23 bases between them. Germline values: CDR1 DFQATT, CDR2 SNEGSKA (reference sequence). CDR3 length: 17 amino acids.

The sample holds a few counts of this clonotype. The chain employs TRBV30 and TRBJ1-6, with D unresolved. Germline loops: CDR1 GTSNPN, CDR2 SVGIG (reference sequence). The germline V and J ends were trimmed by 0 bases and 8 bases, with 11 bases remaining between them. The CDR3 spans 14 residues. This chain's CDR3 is CAWSVDLVHSPLHF. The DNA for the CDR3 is TGTGCCTGGAGTGTCGATTTAGTCCATTCACCCCTCCACTTT. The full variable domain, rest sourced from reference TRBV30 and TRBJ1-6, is SQTIHQWPATLVQPVGSPLSLECTVEGTSNPNLYWYRQAAGRGLQLLFYSVGIGQISSEVPQNLSASRPQDRQFILSSKKLLLSDSGFYLCAWSVDLVHSPLHFGNGTRLTVT.

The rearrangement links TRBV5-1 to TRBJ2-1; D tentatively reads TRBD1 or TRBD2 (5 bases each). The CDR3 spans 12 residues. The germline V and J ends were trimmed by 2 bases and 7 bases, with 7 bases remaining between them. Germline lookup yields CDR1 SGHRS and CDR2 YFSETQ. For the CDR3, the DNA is TGCGCCAGCAGCTTCTGGGGGAATGAGCAGTTCTTC. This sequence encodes CASSFWGNEQFF.

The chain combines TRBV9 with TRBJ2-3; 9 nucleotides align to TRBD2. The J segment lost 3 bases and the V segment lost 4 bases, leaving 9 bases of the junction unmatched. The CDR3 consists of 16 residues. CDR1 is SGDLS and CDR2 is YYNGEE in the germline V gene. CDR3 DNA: TGTGCCAGCAGCCCCGTGGCGGGAGGGTTTACAGATACGCAGTATTTT. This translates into CASSPVAGGFTDTQYF.

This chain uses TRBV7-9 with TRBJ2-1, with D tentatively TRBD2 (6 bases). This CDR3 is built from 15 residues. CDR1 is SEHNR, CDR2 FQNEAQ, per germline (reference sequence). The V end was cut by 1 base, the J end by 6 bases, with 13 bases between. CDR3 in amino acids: CASSLGYRETNEQFF. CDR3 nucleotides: TGTGCCAGCAGCTTAGGATATCGGGAGACCAATGAGCAGTTCTTC.

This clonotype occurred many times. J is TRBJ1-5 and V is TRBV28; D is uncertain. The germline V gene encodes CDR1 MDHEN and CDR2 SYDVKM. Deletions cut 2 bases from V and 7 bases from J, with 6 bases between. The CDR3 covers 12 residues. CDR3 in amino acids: CASSLARQPQHF. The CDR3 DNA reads TGTGCCAGCAGTTTAGCCCGGCAGCCCCAGCATTTT. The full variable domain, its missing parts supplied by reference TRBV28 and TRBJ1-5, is DVKVTQSSRYLVKRTGEKVFLECVQDMDHENMFWYRQDPGLGLRLIYFSYDVKMKEKGDIPEGYSVSREKKERFSLILESASTNQTSMYLCASSLARQPQHFGDGTRLSIL.

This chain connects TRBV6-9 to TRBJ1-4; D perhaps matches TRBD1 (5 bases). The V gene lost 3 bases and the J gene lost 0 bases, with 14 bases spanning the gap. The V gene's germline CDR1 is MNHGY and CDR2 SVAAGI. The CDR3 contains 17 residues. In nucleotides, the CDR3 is TGTGCCAGCAGTTACGGCCCCGGGGGACCAACTAATGAAAAACTGTTTTTT. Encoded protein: CASSYGPGGPTNEKLFF.

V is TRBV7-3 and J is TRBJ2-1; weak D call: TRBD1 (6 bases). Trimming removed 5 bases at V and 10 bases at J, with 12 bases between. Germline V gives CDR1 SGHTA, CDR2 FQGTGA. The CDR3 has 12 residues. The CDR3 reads CASSIRTDEQFF. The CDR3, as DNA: TGTGCCAGCAGCATCCGGACAGACGAGCAGTTCTTC.

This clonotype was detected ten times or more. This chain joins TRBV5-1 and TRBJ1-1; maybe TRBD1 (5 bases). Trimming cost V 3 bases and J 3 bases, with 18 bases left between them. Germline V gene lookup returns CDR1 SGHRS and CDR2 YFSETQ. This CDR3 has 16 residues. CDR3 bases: TGCGCCAGCAGCTGGGGACTACTCCCCGGGGACACTGAAGCTTTCTTT. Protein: CASSWGLLPGDTEAFF.

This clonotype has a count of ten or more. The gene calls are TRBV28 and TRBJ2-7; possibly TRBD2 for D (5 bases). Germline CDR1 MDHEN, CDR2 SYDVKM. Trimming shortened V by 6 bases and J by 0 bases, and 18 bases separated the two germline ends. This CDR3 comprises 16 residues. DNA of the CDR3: TGTGCCAGCAGACCTCTTCGGGGTAGGAGCTCCTACGAGCAGTACTTC. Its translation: CASRPLRGRSSYEQYF.

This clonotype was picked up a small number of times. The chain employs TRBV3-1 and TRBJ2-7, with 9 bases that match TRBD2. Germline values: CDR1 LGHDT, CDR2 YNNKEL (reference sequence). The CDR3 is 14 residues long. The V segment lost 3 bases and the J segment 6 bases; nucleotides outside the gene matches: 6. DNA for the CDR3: TGTGCCAGCAGCCATGCTGGCGGGAGGGCCGAGCAGTACTTC. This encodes CASSHAGGRAEQYF.

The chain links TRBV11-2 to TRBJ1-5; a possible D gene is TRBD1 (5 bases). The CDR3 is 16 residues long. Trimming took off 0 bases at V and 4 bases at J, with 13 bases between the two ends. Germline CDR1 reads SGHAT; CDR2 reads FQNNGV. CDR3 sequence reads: CASSLEAGTRNQPQHF. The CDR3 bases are TGTGCCAGCAGCTTAGAGGCAGGGACTCGGAATCAGCCCCAGCATTTT.

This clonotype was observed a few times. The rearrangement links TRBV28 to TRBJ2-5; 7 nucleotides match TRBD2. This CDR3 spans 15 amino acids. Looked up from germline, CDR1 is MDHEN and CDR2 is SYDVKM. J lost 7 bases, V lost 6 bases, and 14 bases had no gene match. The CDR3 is CASRDTSGARRTQYF. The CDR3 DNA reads TGTGCCAGCAGGGATACCAGCGGGGCTAGGAGGACCCAGTACTTC.

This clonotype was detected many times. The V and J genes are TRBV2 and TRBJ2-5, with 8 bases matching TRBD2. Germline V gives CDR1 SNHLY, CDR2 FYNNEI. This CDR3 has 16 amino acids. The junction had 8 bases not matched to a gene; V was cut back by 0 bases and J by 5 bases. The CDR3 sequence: CASSEAGGVAEETQYF. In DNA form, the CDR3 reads TGTGCCAGCAGTGAAGCCGGGGGGGTAGCGGAGGAGACCCAGTACTTC.